This T cell receptor (beta chain) was captured in a study of T cell changes during pregnancy in multiple sclerosis. Produced via immunoSEQ multiplex PCR; TCRdb's table is partial and in-frame only. The sample holds about 40,000 clones, 89% seen once. CDR3 size: 16 residues. Germline CDR1 and CDR2: WNHNN and SYGVQD (reference sequence). V gave up 2 bases and J gave up 6 bases, with 19 bases separating them. This sequence was found in a female donor with multiple sclerosis, enrolled in a pregnancy study. The input for sequencing was CD4+ T cells from peripheral blood mononuclear cells, taken in the first trimester of pregnancy. The chain is built from TRBV10-1 and TRBJ1-1, with D uncertain. In nucleotides, the CDR3 is TGCGCCAGCAGTGAGAGGACGGGGTTGGGGTCCGCTGAAGCTTTCTTT. Translation: CASSERTGLGSAEAFF.